A single sample gave rise to the 17 T cell receptor beta chains below, sequenced in a study of Graves' ophthalmopathy and Graves' hyperthyroidism. Investigators amplified TCR beta CDR3 regions from RNA transcripts. Second-round multiplex PCR came after first-round RT-PCR with HTBI primers. TCRdb called the multiplex PCR reads again in MiXCR, with one record for every CDR3 protein. There are approximately 640,000 distinct CDR3 sequences in the sample; about 38% occur only once, and roughly 3.5% lies in the top ten. The specimen sequenced was peripheral blood. The receptor set was obtained from an adult man with Graves' ophthalmopathy.

Here the CDR3 DNA reads TGTGCCAGCAGACTAGGGTCAGATACGCAGTATTTT. It is translated as CASRLGSDTQYF. This chain links TRBV2 with TRBJ2-3, with D maybe TRBD2 (5 bases). The CDR3 has 12 amino acids. Germline CDR1 SNHLY, CDR2 FYNNEI. The V end lost 6 bases, the J end lost 4 bases, and 8 bases lay between the germline ends.

This clonotype was observed many times. This chain links TRBV20-1 with TRBJ1-5, with 10 nucleotides matching TRBD1. The CDR3 is 16 residues long. CDR1 and CDR2 (germline): DFQATT, SNEGSKA (reference sequence). With 4 bases clipped from V and 2 bases from J, the junction kept 8 bases outside the gene matches. CDR3: CSANSDGTGGNQPQHF. Written as DNA, the CDR3 is TGCAGTGCTAACTCAGACGGGACAGGGGGCAATCAGCCCCAGCATTTT.

The V gene is TRBV14, the J gene TRBJ2-5; D remains unclear. Trimming cost V 4 bases and J 4 bases, with 10 bases left between them. CDR3 size: 13 residues. Germline V lookup: CDR1 SGHDN, CDR2 FVKESK. CDR3 sequence (DNA): TGTGCCAGCAGCCTCGGACCGGGAGAGACCCAGTACTTC. Amino acid sequence: CASSLGPGETQYF.

This rearrangement joins TRBV9 to TRBJ1-6; a weak D match, TRBD1 (5 bases). The V gene lost 4 bases and the J gene lost 6 bases, with 14 bases spanning the gap. The CDR3 covers 15 residues. Germline CDR1 is SGDLS and CDR2 is YYNGEE. The CDR3 loop reads CASSPDGASNSPLHF. The CDR3 nucleotides are TGTGCCAGCAGCCCTGACGGGGCCAGTAATTCACCCCTCCACTTT.

This clonotype was observed at least ten times. The chain couples TRBV10-3 to TRBJ1-2; 10 bases are a match to TRBD1. The CDR3 has 13 amino acids. The germline CDR1 and CDR2 sequences are ENHRY and SYGVKD. Trimming removed 8 bases from V and 4 bases from J; junction bases left unmatched: 4. The CDR3 DNA follows: TGTGCCATCCGGGACAGGGGTCCCTATGGCTACACCTTC. As protein: CAIRDRGPYGYTF.

The chain joins TRBV25-1 to TRBJ1-1; D perhaps matches TRBD1 (5 bases). CDR3 size: 12 residues. From germline, CDR1 is MGHDK and CDR2 SYGVNS. V was pared by 8 bases and J by 7 bases, with 14 bases between. For the CDR3, the DNA is TGTGCCAGCCAAGGTGGGACCCGTGAAGCTTTCTTT. Protein: CASQGGTREAFF.

This clonotype was seen a handful of times. This chain uses TRBV2 with TRBJ2-1; D uncertain. The V and J ends lost 6 bases and 1 base respectively, with 13 bases between them. Germline V CDR1 and CDR2: SNHLY, FYNNEI. The CDR3 runs 15 residues. The CDR3 sequence is CASSLLRESYNEQFF. CDR3 bases: TGTGCCAGCAGCCTCCTTAGAGAGTCCTACAATGAGCAGTTCTTC.

Notes on this clonotype: Just one base apart from a much larger clone, this may be a read error. The V gene is TRBV19, the J gene TRBJ1-1; 9 bases align to TRBD1. Looked up from germline, CDR1 is LNHDA and CDR2 is SQIVND (reference sequence). The CDR3 consists of 14 residues. CDR3 coding DNA: TGCGCCAGCAGGAGGGACAGGGTCAGGACTGAAGCTTTCTTT. The encoded protein is CASRRDRVRTEAFF.

The chain links TRBV29-1 to TRBJ1-2; D possibly corresponds to TRBD1 (5 bases). This CDR3 contains 13 residues. The germline V and J ends were trimmed by 1 base and 8 bases, with 14 bases remaining between them. The V gene's germline CDR1 is SQVTM and CDR2 ANQGSEA. The CDR3 nucleotides are TGCAGCGTTGAAGGGGGGGGATGGCGGGGCTACACCTTC. Translating it yields CSVEGGGWRGYTF.

The CDR3 DNA reads TGTGCCAGCAGCCGCAGGGGTGAAAAACTGTTTTTT. It translates to CASSRRGEKLFF. The chain has TRBV11-2 and TRBJ1-4; tentative D call: TRBD1 (6 bases). CDR1 SGHAT and CDR2 FQNNGV come from the germline V gene. This CDR3 has 12 amino acids. V lost 5 bases and J 7 bases, leaving 8 bases between the germline ends.

This clonotype was counted at least ten times. The rearrangement uses TRBV12-3 or TRBV12-4 and TRBJ2-5, with 9 bases that match TRBD1. V lost 7 bases, J lost 4 bases, and 7 bases stayed unmatched. The CDR3 loop spans 14 amino acids. The CDR3 loop reads CASKPGQGGETQYF. The DNA for the CDR3 is TGTGCCAGCAAACCGGGACAGGGAGGAGAGACCCAGTACTTC.

The chain carries TRBV7-2 and TRBJ1-2; D gene uncertain. Germline assignment: CDR1 SGHTA and CDR2 FQGNSA. The V end lost 5 bases, the J end lost 2 bases, and 12 bases lay between the germline ends. There are 14 residues in the CDR3. The chain's CDR3 is CASSNLAENYGYTF. Here the CDR3 DNA reads TGTGCCAGCAGCAATCTAGCGGAGAACTATGGCTACACCTTC.

This clonotype was seen only a few times. The rearrangement joins TRBV18 to TRBJ2-7, with unresolved D. This CDR3 spans 12 amino acids. Trimming pared 1 base from V and 3 bases from J, leaving 4 bases between. Germline V lookup: CDR1 KGHSH, CDR2 LQKENI. CDR3 region: CASSPQNYEQYF. The CDR3 DNA reads as TGTGCCAGCTCACCACAAAACTACGAGCAGTACTTC.

V is TRBV20-1 and J is TRBJ2-3; TRBD2 agrees at 10 bases. Germline V gene data show CDR1 as DFQATT and CDR2 as SNEGSKA (reference sequence). V shed 1 base and J 8 bases; nucleotides not matched to a gene: 9. CDR3 size: 15 residues. The CDR3 bases are TGCAGTGCTAGAGGCGCGAGTAGCGGGGGGTGTACGCAGTATTTT. Its translation: CSARGASSGGCTQYF.

As regards this clonotype: Just one base apart from a much larger clone, this may be a read error. The rearrangement joins TRBV7-9 to TRBJ1-2, with no clear D. Germline CDR1 reads SEHNR; CDR2 reads FQNEAQ (reference sequence). Trimming took off 6 bases at V and 2 bases at J, with 13 bases between the two ends. The CDR3 totals 14 residues. The CDR3 is CASSEGVRNYGYTF. The CDR3 nucleotides are TGTGCCAGCAGTGAAGGTGTCAGGAACTATGGCTACACCTTC.

This clonotype was recorded at least ten times. The V call is TRBV5-4, the J call TRBJ1-2; D gene ambiguous. The CDR3 runs 15 residues. Trimming pared 4 bases from V and 7 bases from J, leaving 20 bases between. Germline CDR1 reads SGHNT; CDR2 reads YYREEE (reference sequence). CDR3 nucleotides: TGTGCCAGCAGCAACAGCCCGGCCGGGATGGGTGGCTACACCTTC. Its translation is CASSNSPAGMGGYTF. Drawing the rest from reference TRBV5-4 and TRBJ1-2, the complete variable domain is ETGVTQSPTHLIKTRGQQVTLRCSSQSGHNTVSWYQQALGQGPQFIFQYYREEENGRGNFPPRFSGLQFPNYSSELNVNALELDDSALYLCASSNSPAGMGGYTFGSGTRLTVV.

This clonotype was counted a few times. The chain recombines TRBV12-3 or TRBV12-4 with TRBJ1-1, with D tentatively TRBD1 (5 bases). The CDR3 loop spans 15 amino acids. The ends were cut back, 5 bases at V and 4 bases at J, with 17 bases in the middle. The DNA for the CDR3 is TGTGCCAGCAGTCCTCGGACATTACCCCGCACTGAAGCTTTCTTT. It specifies CASSPRTLPRTEAFF.